The present T cell receptor (beta chain) was sequenced within a study of somatic mutations in cytotoxic T cells in rheumatoid arthritis. Study overall: Patient blood (around 30 ml EDTA) was taken immediately after diagnosis and before treatment.

In this sample, this clone turned up a few times. Its antigen is undetermined. General study points: Patients with rheumatoid arthritis did not differ significantly from age-matched healthy controls in CD8+ T-cell clonality. Each of about an eighth of the roughly 60 patients had a largest CD8+ clone that made up more than 20% of CD8+ cells.

The V gene's germline CDR1 is MNHEY and CDR2 SMNVEV (reference sequence). The CDR3 covers 12 residues. With 5 bases removed from V and 7 bases from J, the gap between germline ends came to 6 bases. TCRdb keeps only in-frame clones here, not all; method: immunoSEQ multiplex PCR. The table includes just over 15,000 clones, about 77% detected once. Material: CD8+ T cells sorted from blood. The chain carries TRBV27 and TRBJ1-6; no clear D gene. The sequence was collected from an adult with rheumatoid arthritis. The DNA of the CDR3 is TGTGCCAGCAGTAATTTGAATTCACCCCTCCACTTT. Encoded protein: CASSNLNSPLHF.